One T cell receptor (beta chain) is described in this entry. This sample was included in a study of blood T cell repertoires in COVID-19. The CDR3 is 15 residues long. The V gene's germline CDR1 is SGHTA and CDR2 FQGNSA. With 5 bases clipped from V and 1 base from J, the junction kept 6 bases outside the gene matches. Using immunoSEQ multiplex PCR, the repertoire was profiled, and TCRdb retains in-frame clones only, with some absent. The sample has about 88,000 clones, over 75% seen once; the top ten hold roughly 3%. Sequences were obtained from peripheral blood. This receptor was obtained from a woman older than 75 with acute or convalescent COVID-19. The rearrangement uses TRBV7-2 and TRBJ2-7; 9 bases match TRBD2. This CDR3 reads CASSQTSGSSYEQYF. The CDR3 nucleotides are TGTGCCAGCAGCCAGACTAGCGGTTCTTCCTACGAGCAGTACTTC.